Listed here are 27 T cell receptor beta chains from one sample, sequenced in a study of monozygotic twins with inflammatory bowel disease. From its re-call of the 5' RACE reads, TCRdb lists each CDR3 protein once, without DNA. The sample features 150,000 to 200,000 distinct CDR3 sequences, with around 2.4% in its top ten. Sequenced: blood. The receptor set was obtained from a human donor with ulcerative colitis or Crohn's disease, or a healthy co-twin of an affected twin (not recorded which).

The chain employs TRBV4-3 and TRBJ2-1; without DNA, the TCRdb call of TRBD2 cannot be checked. The CDR3 extends over 18 amino acids. Germline V lookup: CDR1 LGHNA, CDR2 YSLEER. The CDR3 here is CASSQDRFRLVGHNEQFF.

The V call is TRBV19, the J call TRBJ2-7; TCRdb indicates TRBD1, and absent DNA this call remains unverified. The CDR3 consists of 12 residues. Germline CDR1 is LNHDA and CDR2 is SQIVND (reference sequence). The CDR3 spells CAGRTGSYEQYF. Drawing the rest from reference TRBV19 and TRBJ2-7, the complete variable domain is DGGITQSPKYLFRKEGQNVTLSCEQNLNHDAMYWYRQDPGQGLRLIYYSQIVNDFQKGDIAEGYSVSREKKESFPLTVTSAQKNPTAFYLCAGRTGSYEQYFGPGTRLTVT.

V is TRBV4-2 and J is TRBJ2-1; TCRdb designates TRBD2, a call that cannot be tested without DNA. There are 18 residues in the CDR3. In germline, CDR1 is LGHNA, CDR2 YNFKEQ. Here the CDR3 reads CASSQDWAPGLSTRVVFF.

The chain links TRBV7-2 to TRBJ1-3; TCRdb names TRBD1, which stays unverified in the absence of DNA. Germline loops: CDR1 SGHTA, CDR2 FQGNSA. The length of the CDR3 is 14 residues. The CDR3 spells CASSLWQGGNTIYF.

The chain recombines TRBV7-2 with TRBJ1-1; the TCRdb D gene call, TRBD1, has no DNA to confirm it. The length of the CDR3 is 15 residues. Germline-derived CDR1 and CDR2 are SGHTA and FQGNSA. CDR3 protein: CASSYTGTGITEAFF.

This rearrangement joins TRBV5-1 to TRBJ2-1; the D gene TCRdb calls, TRBD1, cannot be checked with no DNA. The CDR3 runs 15 residues. The germline V gene encodes CDR1 SGHRS and CDR2 YFSETQ. The CDR3 protein is CASSPGTGSYNEQFF.

The V gene is TRBV5-1, the J gene TRBJ1-2. The CDR3 loop spans 13 amino acids. Per germline, CDR1 SGHRS and CDR2 YFSETQ. The CDR3 region is CASKRWGNYGYTF. Full variable domain (outside the CDR3, taken from reference TRBV5-1 and TRBJ1-2): KAGVTQTPRYLIKTRGQQVTLSCSPISGHRSVSWYQQTPGQGLQFLFEYFSETQRNKGNFPGRFSGRQFSNSRSEMNVSTLELGDSALYLCASKRWGNYGYTFGSGTRLTVV.

The chain combines TRBV27 with TRBJ2-3. The CDR3 is 13 amino acids. The germline CDR1 and CDR2 sequences are MNHEY and SMNVEV (reference sequence). CDR3 region: CASSLTGTDTQYF.

The rearrangement uses TRBV12-3 or TRBV12-4 and TRBJ1-5; TCRdb returns TRBD1, unconfirmable since there is no DNA. CDR3 size: 13 residues. The CDR3 spells CASSGQFNQPQHF.

The rearrangement uses TRBV7-9 and TRBJ2-7. The CDR3 sequence is 15 residues long. CDR1 SEHNR and CDR2 FQNEAQ come from the germline V gene (reference sequence). CDR3 region: CASSLERQTAYEQYF.

The chain employs TRBV6-6 and TRBJ2-1; without DNA, the TCRdb call of TRBD1 cannot be checked. Germline-derived CDR1 and CDR2 are MNHNY and SVGAGI (reference sequence). This CDR3 has 14 residues. The CDR3 sequence is CASSQGNSYNEQFF.

CDR3: CASSVGPPPETQYF. The genes are TRBV5-1 and TRBJ2-5. Germline CDR1 and CDR2: SGHRS and YFSETQ. The CDR3 is made up of 14 amino acids.

The rearrangement uses TRBV20-1 and TRBJ2-5; TCRdb selects TRBD2, and the lack of DNA leaves this call unchecked. CDR1 is DFQATT, CDR2 SNEGSKA, per germline (reference sequence). The CDR3 has 15 residues. The CDR3 region is CSARVPSGGEETQYF.

The CDR3 here is CAISLRDKLSEQYF. The J gene is TRBJ2-7, the V gene TRBV10-3; TCRdb picks TRBD1, but there is no DNA to check that call. This CDR3 is built from 14 residues. Germline values: CDR1 ENHRY, CDR2 SYGVKD.

The rearrangement joins TRBV6-1 to TRBJ2-7; TCRdb reports TRBD1, a call that lacks DNA to check it against. CDR3 size: 13 residues. The germline V gene has CDR1 MNHNS and CDR2 SASEGT. The CDR3 is CASCRDSFYEQYF.

The chain combines TRBV5-4 with TRBJ2-3. This CDR3 is 15 amino acids long. Germline loops: CDR1 SGHNT, CDR2 YYREEE (reference sequence). The CDR3 here is CASSLADLVTDTQYF.

The chain recombines TRBV18 with TRBJ1-5; there is no DNA to check the TCRdb D call of TRBD1. Germline-derived CDR1 and CDR2 are KGHSH and LQKENI. CDR3 size: 15 residues. Here the CDR3 reads CASRVFEGRNQPQHF.

The chain has TRBV5-1 and TRBJ2-1. The CDR3 sequence is 14 residues long. Germline CDR1 SGHRS, CDR2 YFSETQ. CDR3 in amino acids: CASSLGEVHNEQFF.

This chain links TRBV5-1 with TRBJ1-3. The CDR3 is made up of 14 amino acids. Germline CDR1 is SGHRS and CDR2 is YFSETQ. CDR3 amino acids: CASSFDTTGNTIYF.

J is TRBJ2-4 and V is TRBV7-9. Germline CDR1 reads SEHNR; CDR2 reads FQNEAQ (reference sequence). The CDR3 contains 13 residues. The CDR3 region is CASSSTFADIQYF. The full variable domain, its missing parts supplied by reference TRBV7-9 and TRBJ2-4, is DTGVSQNPRHKITKRGQNVTFRCDPISEHNRLYWYRQTLGQGPEFLTYFQNEAQLEKSRLLSDRFSAERPKGSFSTLEIQRTEQGDSAMYLCASSSTFADIQYFGAGTRLSVL.

The chain joins TRBV7-8 to TRBJ2-5; TCRdb names TRBD2, which stays unverified in the absence of DNA. The CDR3 has 16 amino acids. The germline V gene encodes CDR1 SGHVS and CDR2 FQNEAQ. The CDR3 sequence is CASSSLQGRRGETQYF.

The chain has TRBV7-9 and TRBJ1-1; TCRdb's D call, TRBD1, is unchecked because there is no DNA. From germline, CDR1 is SEHNR and CDR2 FQNEAQ (reference sequence). This CDR3 region has 13 residues. The CDR3: CASSFTGETEAFF.

J is TRBJ2-7 and V is TRBV28; TCRdb's D call of TRBD2 is untestable without DNA. Germline CDR1 is MDHEN and CDR2 is SYDVKM. This CDR3 region has 18 residues. CDR3 sequence reads: CASSPFGTSGGKIYEQYF.

This chain links TRBV4-2 with TRBJ2-7; TCRdb designates TRBD1, a call that cannot be tested without DNA. Germline CDR1 is LGHNA and CDR2 is YNFKEQ. The CDR3 runs to 21 residues. CDR3 amino acids: CASSQEPPGTGGSVFTYEQYF.

The chain links TRBV20-1 to TRBJ2-3; TCRdb outputs TRBD1, but without DNA this stays unchecked. The length of the CDR3 is 13 residues. Germline V gives CDR1 DFQATT, CDR2 SNEGSKA (reference sequence). CDR3 loop: CSASRGTTDTQYF.

The V call is TRBV6-1, the J call TRBJ1-1; TCRdb gives TRBD1 as the D gene, but with no DNA this cannot be confirmed. The germline gives CDR1 MNHNS, CDR2 SASEGT. The CDR3 has 13 amino acids. CDR3 amino acids: CVSVHRGAAEAFF.

The chain is built from TRBV5-6 and TRBJ1-2. Germline CDR1 is SGHDT and CDR2 is YYEEEE. This CDR3 region has 15 residues. This chain's CDR3 is CASSLGPGTNYGYTF. Full variable domain (outside the CDR3, taken from reference TRBV5-6 and TRBJ1-2): DAGVTQSPTHLIKTRGQQVTLRCSPKSGHDTVSWYQQALGQGPQFIFQYYEEEERQRGNFPDRFSGHQFPNYSSELNVNALLLGDSALYLCASSLGPGTNYGYTFGSGTRLTVV.